The rows below give T cell receptor beta chains drawn from one sample of a study of blood T cells in healthy people across ages. Via MiXCR, TCRdb re-called the 5' RACE reads, giving one row per CDR3 protein. The repertoire consists of some 700,000 distinct CDR3 sequences, with 20% to 25% occurring once and the leading ten covering 20% to 25%. What was sequenced was blood. These receptor sequences come from a man in his sixties or seventies in good health. Both conserved end residues are part of each CDR3. D genes are given only for firm matches. For some rows the clone size is stated as once, few or many, or as a class when expanded; others skip it.

15 TRBJ1-1 few TRBV18 NA TGTGCCAGCTCACCACCCGGGACGGTGAACACTGAAGCTTTCTTT CASSPPGTVNTEAFF
11 TRBJ2-2 few TRBV28 NA TGTGCCAGCAGTAGTCCCAGGCAGCTGTTTTTT CASSSPRQLFF
16 TRBJ2-3 many TRBV5-1 NA TGCGCCAGCAGCTGGGCCGGGACCCATTACACAGATACGCAGTATTTT CASSWAGTHYTDTQYF
16 TRBJ2-1 few TRBV29-1 TRBD2 TGCAGCGTTGAGGACCCACTAGCGGAGACACACAATGAGCAGTTCTTC CSVEDPLAETHNEQFF
17 TRBJ2-1 NA TRBV7-3 TRBD1 TGTGCCAGCAGCTTAATGGTTCTGGGACAGGGGGCTGGTGAGCAGTTCTTC CASSLMVLGQGAGEQFF
11 TRBJ2-5 few TRBV7-9 NA TGTGCCAGCAGCTTGGGCGGCGTCAAGTACTTC CASSLGGVKYF
11 TRBJ1-3 NA TRBV10-3 TRBD1 TGTGCCATCGGGACAGCGAACACCATATATTTT CAIGTANTIYF
16 TRBJ1-5 few TRBV7-2 NA TGTGCCAGCAGGACAGGAGGAGGGAACAGCAATCAGCCCCAGCATTTT CASRTGGGNSNQPQHF
16 TRBJ2-1 NA TRBV28 NA TGTGCCGGCAGTTTCACACCCCCAAGCTCCTACAATGAGCAGTTCTTC CAGSFTPPSSYNEQFF
12 TRBJ1-1 few TRBV12-3/TRBV12-4 NA TGTGCCAGCAGCCAACTAACAGGGAAAGCTTTCTTT CASSQLTGKAFF
15 TRBJ2-1 NA TRBV5-1 NA TGCGCCAGCAGCTCGGCAGGGAACTCCTACAATGAGCAGTTCTTC CASSSAGNSYNEQFF
11 TRBJ2-5 few TRBV5-1 NA TGCGCCAGCAGTTTCGTGGGACTGCAGTACTTC CASSFVGLQYF
15 TRBJ2-1 few TRBV4-2 NA TGTGCCAGCAGCCAAGAGATTCGGCCGTATGATGAGCAGTTCTTC CASSQEIRPYDEQFF
15 TRBJ1-1 NA TRBV5-1 NA TGCGCCAGCAGATCGGTCCAGGGGACTCGCCCTGAAGCTTTCTTT CASRSVQGTRPEAFF
15 TRBJ2-1 once TRBV5-6 NA TGTGCCAGCAGCCTGACCGGGACCTCCTCGGATGAGCAGTTCTTC CASSLTGTSSDEQFF
14 TRBJ1-1 many TRBV4-1 NA TGCGCCAGCAGCCAGCCACGAATGAACACTGAAGCTTTCTTT CASSQPRMNTEAFF
16 TRBJ1-6 few TRBV7-9 NA TGTGCCAGCAGCTACGACGCGGTAGTGTATAATTCACCCCTCCACTTT CASSYDAVVYNSPLHF
16 TRBJ1-4 few TRBV7-9 NA TGTGCCAGCAGCTTAGTGGTGACAGCTCAGAATGAAAAACTGTTTTTT CASSLVVTAQNEKLFF
13 TRBJ2-1 NA TRBV7-2 NA TGTGCCAGCAGCCCGGTGAGGGGCGATGAGCAGTTCTTC CASSPVRGDEQFF
14 TRBJ2-7 NA TRBV12-3/TRBV12-4 TRBD1 TGTGCCAGCACCTCCCGGGGACAGTCCTACGAGCAGTACTTC CASTSRGQSYEQYF
15 TRBJ2-3 NA TRBV27 NA TGTGCCAGCAGTTTCGCTGCAACTAGCACAGATACGCAGTATTTT CASSFAATSTDTQYF
15 TRBJ2-2 NA TRBV7-7 TRBD2 TGTGCCAGCAGCCTAACTAGCGGGAATGTCGGGGAGCTGTTTTTT CASSLTSGNVGELFF
12 TRBJ2-7 few TRBV20-1 NA TGCAGTGCTACGACAGAGATTAACGAGCAGTACTTC CSATTEINEQYF
14 TRBJ1-4 NA TRBV7-8 NA TGTGCCAGCACCATGTTGGGGGCCGGGGAAAAACTGTTTTTT CASTMLGAGEKLFF
15 TRBJ2-2 many TRBV5-4 TRBD1 TGTGCCAGCAGCTTCTCTGACAGGGAGACCGGGGAGCTGTTTTTT CASSFSDRETGELFF
15 TRBJ2-1 NA TRBV5-1 NA TGCGCCAGCAGAGGGGGGGCCCACTCCTACAATGAGCAGTTCTTC CASRGGAHSYNEQFF
13 TRBJ1-2 few TRBV30 NA TGTGCCTGGAGTATCTCCCCCGACACAGGCTACACCTTC CAWSISPDTGYTF
13 TRBJ1-1 NA TRBV19 NA TGTGCCAGTAGTATAGGCAGGAGGGCCGAAGCTTTCTTT CASSIGRRAEAFF
16 TRBJ2-6 few TRBV27 TRBD2 TGTGCCAGCAGTCGTAGCGGGAGTCCTGGGGCCAACGTCCTGACTTTC CASSRSGSPGANVLTF
14 TRBJ2-1 NA TRBV7-9 NA TGTGCCAGCAGCTTGGGACACGTGTACAATGAGCAGTTCTTC CASSLGHVYNEQFF
16 TRBJ2-1 once TRBV9 NA TGTGCCAGCAGCGTAGGTCGGAGGGGGAATTACAATGAGCAGTTCTTC CASSVGRRGNYNEQFF
16 TRBJ2-1 NA TRBV6-5 TRBD2 TGTGCCAGCAGTTACGGGGGCGGGGGGGCTTACAATGAGCAGTTCTTC CASSYGGGGAYNEQFF
17 TRBJ2-5 few TRBV25-1 TRBD1 TGTGCCAGCAGTGAGTTGACCGGGACAGGATCTCAAGAGACCCAGTACTTC CASSELTGTGSQETQYF
14 TRBJ1-6 few TRBV27 NA TGTGCCAGCACCCTTCAGTCCGGGGCTTCACCCCTCCACTTT CASTLQSGASPLHF
13 TRBJ2-2 few TRBV29-1 NA TGCAGCGTTGAAGGGGGGAATTACGGGGAGCTGTTTTTT CSVEGGNYGELFF
13 TRBJ2-1 NA TRBV12-3/TRBV12-4 NA TGTGCCAGCAGTGTGGACTACCGGGGTGAGCAGTTCTTC CASSVDYRGEQFF
13 TRBJ2-1 few TRBV12-3/TRBV12-4 TRBD2 TGTGCCAGCCTCTACTCAGCGGGAAGAGCGCAGTTCTTC CASLYSAGRAQFF